The next 10 T cell receptor beta chains were all read from a single sample in a study of human T cells and chemical hapten exposure. TCRdb recomputed calls from the RACE reads with MiXCR, one row per CDR3 protein. Found here are over 65,000 distinct CDR3 sequences, roughly 11% of them singletons; the top ten hold roughly 1.3%. The time point: patch test 3, about 24 weeks after DPC sensitization. Documented treatment: therapeutic diphenylcyclopropenone sensitization with weekly scalp DPC. The sample here was whole blood, taken in connection with sensitization to the hapten diphenylcyclopropenone (DPC). The receptors come from a woman in her forties or fifties with alopecia areata. Some clones in this sample may be carry-over from other donors' samples.

This clonotype came up many times. The V call is TRBV5-1, the J call TRBJ1-2; possibly TRBD1 for D (6 bases). Germline values: CDR1 SGHRS, CDR2 YFSETQ. CDR3 length equals 15 residues. Deletions cut 0 bases from V and 4 bases from J, with 13 bases between. The CDR3 DNA sequence: TGCGCCAGCAGCTTGGAACAGGGAGAATCCTATGGCTACACCTTC. This sequence encodes CASSLEQGESYGYTF.

The chain couples TRBV5-1 to TRBJ2-5, with 7 positions matching TRBD1. The V gene's germline CDR1 is SGHRS and CDR2 YFSETQ. V trimming: 2 bases; J trimming: 3 bases; junction bases outside the gene matches: 7. The CDR3 totals 15 residues. The CDR3 reads CASSFYSGTEETQYF. The CDR3 DNA is TGCGCCAGCAGCTTCTACTCCGGGACAGAAGAGACCCAGTACTTC.

In this sample, this clonotype turned up many times. The V and J genes are TRBV18 and TRBJ1-5; 9 nucleotides align to TRBD1. The CDR3 has 15 amino acids. V was pared by 5 bases and J by 2 bases, with 4 bases of the junction left unmatched. CDR1 is KGHSH and CDR2 is LQKENI in the germline V gene. The CDR3 protein is CASSEGQGGNQPQHF. CDR3 DNA: TGTGCCAGCTCAGAGGGACAGGGCGGCAATCAGCCCCAGCATTTT. The whole variable domain, filled in from reference TRBV18 and TRBJ1-5, reads NAGVMQNPRHLVRRRGQEARLRCSPMKGHSHVYWYRQLPEEGLKFMVYLQKENIIDESGMPKERFSAEFPKEGPSILRIQQVVRGDSAAYFCASSEGQGGNQPQHFGDGTRLSIL.

This clonotype appeared many times. The rearrangement uses TRBV6-2 or TRBV6-3 and TRBJ2-7; TRBD2 agrees at 9 bases. Germline V gene sequence: CDR1 MNHEY, CDR2 SVGEGT. The CDR3 has 14 residues. The trim removed 6 bases at V and 6 bases at J, leaving 9 bases unmatched. CDR3 region: CASSHGLASSEQYF. The CDR3 bases are TGTGCCAGCAGCCACGGACTAGCGTCTTCCGAGCAGTACTTC.

This clonotype was seen a handful of times. The rearrangement joins TRBV29-1 to TRBJ2-3; D possibly corresponds to TRBD1 (6 bases). This CDR3 region has 14 residues. Germline V gene sequence: CDR1 SQVTM, CDR2 ANQGSEA. V dropped 2 bases and J dropped 5 bases, with 14 bases sitting between them. The CDR3 bases are TGCAGCGTTGAATGGGGGCAGGTAGGAGATACGCAGTATTTT. This translates into CSVEWGQVGDTQYF.

Ten or more counts support this clonotype. The chain is built from TRBV3-1 and TRBJ1-3; D not resolved. V lost 0 bases to trimming and J lost 5 bases, with 8 bases between them. CDR1 and CDR2 from the germline V gene are LGHDT and YNNKEL (reference sequence). The CDR3 length is 14 residues. In DNA, the CDR3 is TGTGCCAGCAGCCAAGAGAAAGGCCGAAACACCATATATTTT. Translation gives CASSQEKGRNTIYF.

This clonotype appeared many times. The gene calls are TRBV20-1 and TRBJ2-5; tentatively, D is TRBD1 (5 bases). This CDR3 has 11 amino acids. Per the germline V gene, CDR1 is DFQATT and CDR2 is SNEGSKA (reference sequence). The V gene lost 5 bases and the J gene lost 3 bases, with 7 bases spanning the gap. This chain's CDR3 is CSAPREETQYF. DNA for the CDR3: TGCAGTGCTCCCAGGGAAGAGACCCAGTACTTC.

Ten or more counts support this clonotype. The chain uses TRBV5-1 and TRBJ2-6; 11 positions agree with TRBD1. The CDR3 runs to 17 residues. The V segment lost 4 bases and the J segment 2 bases; nucleotides outside the gene matches: 5. Germline V gives CDR1 SGHRS, CDR2 YFSETQ. The CDR3 DNA sequence: TGCGCCAGCAGCGCGGGACAGGGGGAGCCTGGGGCCAACGTCCTGACTTTC. Amino acid sequence: CASSAGQGEPGANVLTF.

The J gene is TRBJ2-1, the V gene TRBV12-3 or TRBV12-4; D is undetermined. The CDR3 spans 10 residues. With 5 bases removed from V and 8 bases from J, the gap between germline ends came to 4 bases. The CDR3 spells CASSGDEQFF. The CDR3 DNA is TGTGCCAGCAGTGGTGATGAGCAGTTCTTC.

This clonotype showed up just a few times. The genes are TRBV28 and TRBJ2-7; 7 bases align to TRBD1. This CDR3 comprises 14 residues. Germline lookup yields CDR1 MDHEN and CDR2 SYDVKM. With 2 bases clipped from V and 6 bases from J, the junction kept 7 bases outside the gene matches. The CDR3 sequence: CASSLDGRQGEQYF. The CDR3 DNA reads TGTGCCAGCAGTTTAGACGGCCGACAGGGCGAGCAGTACTTC.